The clone carrying this T cell receptor (beta chain) occurred many times. The data were taken from a study of metastatic and nonmetastatic thyroid tumors. TCRdb re-clonotyped the PCR reads via MiXCR. This sample has 45,000 or so clones, with less than 4.5% found just once. The germline V gene encodes CDR1 MGHRA and CDR2 YSYEKL. V lost 1 base and J lost 7, with 17 bases in between. The CDR3 has 16 amino acids. Until they underwent thyroid surgery, no patient had received any treatment. The chain has TRBV4-1 and TRBJ1-5; D ambiguous. The origin of this receptor is a female donor with papillary thyroid cancer or a benign thyroid nodule (not recorded which). Some clones in this sample may be carry-over from other donors' samples. The sample consisted of blood. The CDR3: CASSQGVWVKKQPQHF. Written as DNA, the CDR3 is TGCGCCAGCAGCCAAGGGGTATGGGTAAAGAAACAGCCCCAGCATTTT.